A single sample is the source of the 18 T cell receptor beta chains below, sequenced in a study of shared clonotypes between healthy human individuals. Measured with immunoSEQ multiplex PCR; TCRdb has only the in-frame clones, and not every one. The top ten hold 0.06% of the sample, which has approximately 500,000 clones, 90% to 97% seen once. The sequencing input was naive CD4+ T cells sorted from blood. The sample's subset: CD45RA+ positively selected. Receptors originate from a woman younger than 45 in good health.

The chain joins TRBV4-1 to TRBJ2-7, with 9 positions matching TRBD1. With V trimmed by 2 bases and J by 7 bases, 9 bases remained unmatched. CDR1 and CDR2 (germline): MGHRA, YSYEKL. The CDR3 is made up of 15 amino acids. The CDR3 region has the DNA TGCGCCAGCAGCCAAACCGGGACAGGGCGGCGGGAGCAGTACTTC. Amino acid sequence: CASSQTGTGRREQYF.

The V and J genes are TRBV7-9 and TRBJ1-6, with D perhaps matching TRBD1 (6 bases). The CDR3 runs to 15 residues. Trimming stripped 4 bases from V and 6 bases from J, with 13 bases between. The germline V gene has CDR1 SEHNR and CDR2 FQNEAQ (reference sequence). The CDR3: CASSWGQGPNSPLHF. DNA for the CDR3: TGTGCCAGCAGCTGGGGGCAGGGCCCTAATTCACCCCTCCACTTT.

The J gene is TRBJ2-7, the V gene TRBV21-1; the table's D call, TRBD1, has no DNA check behind it. TRBV21-1 is a pseudogene segment. The CDR3 covers 14 residues. The CDR3 DNA sequence: TGTGCCAGCAGCCCACGACCTTACAGTTACGAGCAGTACTTC. It yields the protein CASSPRPYSYEQYF.

The V gene is TRBV4-1, the J gene TRBJ2-7, with 7 bases fitting TRBD2. The germline V gene has CDR1 MGHRA and CDR2 YSYEKL. The CDR3 runs to 17 residues. The J segment lost 1 base and the V segment lost 1 base, leaving 10 bases of the junction unmatched. CDR3 sequence: CASSQGETSFISYEQYF. The CDR3 coding sequence is TGCGCCAGCAGCCAAGGGGAGACTAGCTTCATATCCTACGAGCAGTACTTC.

The chain uses TRBV7-2 and TRBJ2-1, with D unclear. The CDR3 consists of 16 residues. Per the germline V gene, CDR1 is SGHTA and CDR2 is FQGNSA. Trimming removed 5 bases at V and 1 base at J, with 15 bases between. In DNA, the CDR3 is TGTGCCAGCAGCCCAGGACCCCGGTCTTCCTACAATGAGCAGTTCTTC. Protein: CASSPGPRSSYNEQFF.

The CDR3 loop reads CASRRLAGDNNEQFF. The DNA for the CDR3 is TGTGCCAGCAGGAGACTAGCGGGAGATAACAATGAGCAGTTCTTC. This chain joins TRBV7-9 and TRBJ2-1, with 12 bases that match TRBD2. V was clipped by 6 bases and J by 5 bases; unmatched bases: 5. The CDR3 covers 15 residues. The germline gives CDR1 SEHNR, CDR2 FQNEAQ (reference sequence).

The table lists this clone with a count of one. The chain employs TRBV16 and TRBJ2-7; D may correspond to TRBD1 or TRBD2 (6 bases each). CDR1 and CDR2 from the germline V gene are KGHSY and FQNENV. The CDR3 runs to 16 residues. Trimming stripped 7 bases from V and 0 bases from J, with 19 bases between. CDR3 nucleotides: TGTGCCAGCAACTCCGGGGGCTACGTGAGCTCCTACGAGCAGTACTTC. This sequence encodes CASNSGGYVSSYEQYF.

The chain employs TRBV6-6 and TRBJ1-3; no reliable D call. The germline V gene has CDR1 MNHNY and CDR2 SVGAGI (reference sequence). This CDR3 has 13 residues. The V and J ends lost 6 bases and 3 bases respectively, with 9 bases between them. In DNA, the CDR3 is TGTGCCAGCAGCGACTCGAGTGGAAACACCATATATTTT. Encoded protein: CASSDSSGNTIYF.

V and J are TRBV29-1 and TRBJ2-7; D assignment may be TRBD1 or TRBD2 (5 bases each). V was trimmed by 5 bases and J by 4 bases, leaving 21 bases between them. Germline V lookup: CDR1 SQVTM, CDR2 ANQGSEA. The CDR3 length is 15 residues. The CDR3 DNA sequence: TGCAGCGTTCATGTCCCGGGACGCCCTGGGTACGAGCAGTACTTC. The encoded protein is CSVHVPGRPGYEQYF.

CDR3 protein: CASSQGRGVSGSISEQFF. Here the CDR3 DNA reads TGTGCCAGCAGCCAAGGTCGCGGGGTTAGCGGGAGTATCAGTGAGCAGTTCTTC. The chain is built from TRBV14 and TRBJ2-1; TRBD2 matches 9 bases. V dropped 1 base and J dropped 9; count of bases not matched to a gene: 16. The CDR3 contains 18 residues. Germline V lookup: CDR1 SGHDN, CDR2 FVKESK.

The chain recombines TRBV27 with TRBJ2-7, with a possible D match to TRBD2 (6 bases). This CDR3 spans 14 amino acids. Germline CDR1 and CDR2: MNHEY and SMNVEV (reference sequence). The V end was cut by 5 bases, the J end by 2 bases, with 13 bases between. The CDR3, as DNA: TGTGCCAGCAGTCCCGGGACTGTACCCTACGAGCAGTACTTC. Its protein product is CASSPGTVPYEQYF.

V and J are TRBV5-1 and TRBJ2-7, with 8 bases matching TRBD1. The junction had 8 bases not matched to a gene; V was cut back by 4 bases and J by 5 bases. The CDR3 sequence is 14 residues long. Germline V gene sequence: CDR1 SGHRS, CDR2 YFSETQ. The CDR3, as DNA: TGCGCCAGCAGCCCTTTACGGACAGGGAACGAGCAGTACTTC. Translated: CASSPLRTGNEQYF.

V gene TRBV6-5 combines with J gene TRBJ2-1; possibly TRBD2 for D (6 bases). V lost 2 bases and J lost 0, with 8 bases in between. CDR1 is MNHEY and CDR2 is SVGAGI in the germline V gene. The CDR3 consists of 15 residues. CDR3 protein: CASSYRDFSYNEQFF. The CDR3, as DNA: TGTGCCAGCAGTTACAGGGACTTCTCCTACAATGAGCAGTTCTTC.

The chain carries TRBV5-1 and TRBJ2-7, with 10 bases aligning to TRBD2. Germline CDR1 reads SGHRS; CDR2 reads YFSETQ. This CDR3 has 14 amino acids. The junction had 1 base not matched to a gene; V was cut back by 4 bases and J by 0 bases. The chain's CDR3 is CASSRTSGSYEQYF. The CDR3 DNA reads TGCGCCAGCAGCCGGACTAGCGGCTCCTACGAGCAGTACTTC.

V and J are TRBV5-1 and TRBJ1-1, with TRBD1 as a possible D gene (6 bases). Germline V gives CDR1 SGHRS, CDR2 YFSETQ. This CDR3 has 13 amino acids. V lost 2 bases and J lost 5, with 10 bases in between. The CDR3 DNA follows: TGCGCCAGCAGCTTTCAGGGGCGGACTGAAGCTTTCTTT. Protein product: CASSFQGRTEAFF. Using reference TRBV5-1 and TRBJ1-1 for the parts outside the CDR3, the full variable domain is KAGVTQTPRYLIKTRGQQVTLSCSPISGHRSVSWYQQTPGQGLQFLFEYFSETQRNKGNFPGRFSGRQFSNSRSEMNVSTLELGDSALYLCASSFQGRTEAFFGQGTRLTVV.

The rearrangement links TRBV25-1 to TRBJ2-3, with D hard to call. Trimming took off 3 bases at V and 1 base at J, with 5 bases between the two ends. Germline loops: CDR1 MGHDK, CDR2 SYGVNS. This CDR3 region has 13 residues. The DNA for the CDR3 is TGTGCCAGCAGTGAGGCGGGCACAGATACGCAGTATTTT. It translates to CASSEAGTDTQYF.

This chain connects TRBV19 to TRBJ1-5, with no clear D. The germline V gene has CDR1 LNHDA and CDR2 SQIVND (reference sequence). This CDR3 spans 15 amino acids. Deletions cut 6 bases from V and 7 bases from J, with 19 bases between. The CDR3 nucleotides read TGTGCCAGTAGAACTCGCGCCGGGAGAGAACAGCCCCAGCATTTT. Translation gives CASRTRAGREQPQHF.

The gene calls are TRBV5-4 and TRBJ2-1, with D perhaps TRBD2 (6 bases). V lost 1 base and J lost 4, with 15 bases in between. CDR3 length: 16 amino acids. CDR1 is SGHNT, CDR2 YYREEE, per germline (reference sequence). The CDR3 loop is CASSLYVGGAYNEQFF. The CDR3 DNA is TGTGCCAGCAGCTTGTACGTAGGCGGGGCATACAATGAGCAGTTCTTC.